Listed below are T cell receptor beta chains from one sample, sequenced in a study of blood T cell repertoires in COVID-19. Measured with immunoSEQ multiplex PCR; TCRdb has only the in-frame clones, and not every one. The sample yields about 200,000 clones, 90% seen once. The sequenced material came from peripheral blood. The receptor set was obtained from a man in his fifties with acute or convalescent COVID-19. Both conserved end residues are trimmed from each CDR3.

v_call cdr3_aa
TRBV2 ASTTGTDPYEQY
TRBV9 ASSTGRRDTQY
TRBV5-1 ASSLVDSGGDTQY
TRBV29-1 SVITGGSGNTIY
TRBV14 ASSQDRAGGRGYT
TRBV7-9 ASSIRDLDGGYT
TRBV28 ASSLGTKRTERY
TRBV6-2/TRBV6-3 ASSFDRSLAF
TRBV28 ASLGTSGTYEQY
TRBV3-1/TRBV3-2 ASSPTGLLSYEQY
TRBV2 ASSPAGLAGTDTQY
TRBV6-6 ASSTESSYEQY
TRBV18 ASSSGLAGERSYNEQF
TRBV5-1 ASSLLLAGGYNEQF
TRBV13 ASSFYRGIGNTIY
TRBV28 ASSFGDSSGANVLT
TRBV7-2 ASSLRVVNEKLF
TRBV4-3 ASSQDSGLAGGNEQF
TRBV7-6 ASSSQHGTAYNEQF
TRBV9 ASSGSGTSDEQY
TRBV19 ASSYYPPSSSYNSPLH
TRBV2 ASNSGGMGTQY
TRBV20-1 SAGLAWEQF
TRBV27 ASTSRPGDTQY
TRBV27 ASSTYPPGGGNEQF
TRBV10-2 ASSVWQEQY
TRBV28 ASSQYRDGGYT
TRBV5-4 ASSLPRGTGELF
TRBV18 ASSVTGTTDQPQH
TRBV9 ATSRGNTGELF
TRBV28 ASSLRTDYDNYGYT
TRBV24-1 ATSETGVGELF
TRBV11-2 ASSLGGGNYGYT
TRBV6-2/TRBV6-3 ASSENLRGDTEAF
TRBV5-1 ASSFPLAGGLLGELF
TRBV11-1 ASSRFGAGALDEQF
TRBV5-1 ASSLSGRLDNEQF
TRBV7-2 ASSTTSGTYEQY
TRBV5-5 ASSPPQGANYGYT
TRBV28 ASRSGGYGYT
TRBV10-3 AISELQGNTEAF
TRBV15 ATSRDRFEAF
TRBV11-1 ASSLGLDNYNEQF
TRBV27 ASSLGTGAEQY
TRBV19 ASSPRGSSNQPQH
TRBV12-3/TRBV12-4 ASRSTGGDGYT
TRBV3-1/TRBV3-2 ASSLASGANVLT
TRBV7-9 ASTAGANTGELF